The sample holds many counts of the clone carrying this TCR beta chain. The antigen is undetermined. The 5'RACE method, run with constant-segment primers, produced TCR alpha and TCR beta cDNA libraries (carrying sample barcodes and UMIs). Each CDR3 protein is one row after TCRdb ran MiXCR on the 5' RACE reads. The sample carries 100,000 to 150,000 distinct CDR3 sequences, roughly 6% recorded once. Trimming shortened V by 4 bases and J by 0 bases, and 5 bases separated the two germline ends. The CDR3 length is 13 residues. Germline V gene sequence: CDR1 SGHVS, CDR2 FQNEAQ. The source of the sample is a study of T-cell memory formation after mild COVID-19. Turning to the study itself: Largely, TCR clusters stayed within a single donor.

The study, taken as a whole, reports: Shrinking CD4+ clones were chiefly CM and EM; CD8+ ones were chiefly EMRA. Prior to infection, memory already included some responding clones, suggesting cross-reactive memory joined.

The TCR originated in an adult woman who had mild COVID-19 (a few samples of this study predate the infection). Cell type and time point are not known. The V gene is TRBV7-8, the J gene TRBJ2-3, with unresolved D. Sample: PBMCs or a T cell subset sorted from them (not recorded which). CDR3 in amino acids: CASSSSSTDTQYF. CDR3 DNA: TGTGCCAGCAGCTCCTCTAGCACAGATACGCAGTATTTT. Full variable domain (remainder filled in from reference TRBV7-8 and TRBJ2-3): GAGVSQSPRYKVAKRGQDVALRCDPISGHVSLFWYQQALGQGPEFLTYFQNEAQLDKSGLPSDRFFAERPEGSVSTLKIQRTQQEDSAVYLCASSSSSTDTQYFGPGTRLTVL.